One T cell receptor beta chain is described in this entry. The method was immunoSEQ multiplex PCR; TCRdb's version includes in-frame clones alone and lacks a portion of them. Found here are some 150,000 clones, 75% to 95% of them singletons; the top ten hold approximately 6.8%. The data originate from a study of control samples from healthy donors and cancer patients. The sequenced material came from blood. The TCR comes from a man aged 18 to 29 in good health.

The CDR3 DNA follows: TGTGCCAGCAAGAGACAGGGGCCCTATGGCTACACCTTC. The encoded protein is CASKRQGPYGYTF. The rearrangement links TRBV2 to TRBJ1-2; 8 bases line up with TRBD1. With 7 bases clipped from V and 4 bases from J, the junction kept 5 bases outside the gene matches. Per germline, CDR1 SNHLY and CDR2 FYNNEI. This CDR3 spans 13 amino acids.